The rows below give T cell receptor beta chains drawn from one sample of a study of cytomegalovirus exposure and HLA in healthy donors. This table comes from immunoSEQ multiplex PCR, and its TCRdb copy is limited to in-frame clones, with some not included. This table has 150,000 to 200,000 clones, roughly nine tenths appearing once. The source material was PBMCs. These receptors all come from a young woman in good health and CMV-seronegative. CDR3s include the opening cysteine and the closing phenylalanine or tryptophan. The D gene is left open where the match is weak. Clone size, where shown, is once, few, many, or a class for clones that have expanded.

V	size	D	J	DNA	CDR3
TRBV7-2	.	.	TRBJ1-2	TGTGCCAGCAGCGGCTTGGGGGGCGTTGGCTACACCTTC	CASSGLGGVGYTF
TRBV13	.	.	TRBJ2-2	TGTGCCAGCAGCCCTTCCAACACCGGGGAGCTGTTTTTT	CASSPSNTGELFF
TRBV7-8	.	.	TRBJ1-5	TGTGCCAGCAGCTTAGGTGCACAGGCGAGCAATCAGCCCCAGCATTTT	CASSLGAQASNQPQHF
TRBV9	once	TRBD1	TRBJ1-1	TGTGCCAGCAGCGCCGGACAGGGCGCTGAAGCTTTCTTT	CASSAGQGAEAFF
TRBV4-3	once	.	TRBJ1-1	TGCGCCAGCAGCCAAAGTCCAGCCTCGAACACTGAAGCTTTCTTT	CASSQSPASNTEAFF
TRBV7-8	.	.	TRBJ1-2	TGTGCCAGCAGCTTAGGGTGGGGAGACTATGGCTACACCTTC	CASSLGWGDYGYTF
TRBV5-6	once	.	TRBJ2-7	TGTGCCAGCAGCTTGGGGTCAAGGTGGGGGTCAGGGCAGTACTTC	CASSLGSRWGSGQYF
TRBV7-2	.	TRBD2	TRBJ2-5	TGTGCCAGCAGCCGTACTAGCGGGGGGCCGGAGACCCAGTACTTC	CASSRTSGGPETQYF
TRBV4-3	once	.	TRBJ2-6	TGCGCCAGCAGCCCAGGGGTCGAAGGTGCCGGGGCCAACGTCCTGACTTTC	CASSPGVEGAGANVLTF
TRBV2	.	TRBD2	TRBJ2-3	TGTGCCAGCAGTGACCACCGCGGGAGTCGCGATACGCAGTATTTT	CASSDHRGSRDTQYF
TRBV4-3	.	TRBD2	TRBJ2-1	TGCGCCAGCAGCCAAGAGTTTCCAGCGGGAGGCCCTTACTCCTACAATGAGCAGTTCTTC	CASSQEFPAGGPYSYNEQFF
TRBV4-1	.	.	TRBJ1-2	TGCGCCAGCAGCCAAGATAGTCGGGGGGACTATGGCTACACCTTC	CASSQDSRGDYGYTF
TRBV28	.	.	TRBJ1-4	TGTGCCAGCAGTTCCCCGGGGTCCGCAACTAATGAAAAACTGTTTTTT	CASSSPGSATNEKLFF
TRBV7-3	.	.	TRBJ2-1	TGTGCCAGCAGCTTAAGCCTAGCCGGTGAGCAGTTCTTC	CASSLSLAGEQFF
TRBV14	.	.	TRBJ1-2	TGTGCCAGCAGCCAAGCTCAAGTTGGATATGGCTACACCTTC	CASSQAQVGYGYTF
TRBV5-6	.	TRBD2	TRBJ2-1	TGTGCCAGCAGCGCGGGACTAGCGGGGAATGAGCAGTTCTTC	CASSAGLAGNEQFF
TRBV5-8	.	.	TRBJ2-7	TGTGCCAGCAGCTTGGGACAGGCAAGGATCTACGAGCAGTACTTC	CASSLGQARIYEQYF
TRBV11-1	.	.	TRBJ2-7	TGTGCCAGCAGCTTACAGGGTCCACCCTACGAGCAGTACTTC	CASSLQGPPYEQYF
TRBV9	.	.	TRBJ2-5	TGTGCCAGCAGCCCAAATGCGGGGTTTCAAGAGACCCAGTACTTC	CASSPNAGFQETQYF
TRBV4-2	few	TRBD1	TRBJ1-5	TGTGCCAGCAGCCAAGCCGAACAGGGGCGCTCTTGGCCCCAGCATTTT	CASSQAEQGRSWPQHF
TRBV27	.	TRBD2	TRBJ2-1	TGTGCCAGCAGTTTACGGTGGCTAGCGGGAGGGCACTCCCCCTACAATGAGCAGTTCTTC	CASSLRWLAGGHSPYNEQFF
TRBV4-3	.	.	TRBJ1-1	TGCGCCAGCAGCCAAGATTTCGGAGCGGTTTCAATTCACACTGAAGCTTTCTTT	CASSQDFGAVSIHTEAFF
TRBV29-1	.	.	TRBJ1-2	TGCAGCGCCGGAGAGAGGGAGGGTGGTAACTATGGCTACACCTTC	CSAGEREGGNYGYTF
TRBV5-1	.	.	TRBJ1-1	TGCGCCAGCAGCCAGGACATCTCGGAGGTCTCTGAAGCTTTCTTT	CASSQDISEVSEAFF
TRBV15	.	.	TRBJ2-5	TGTGCTACCAGCAGATCAGGACAGATCGGGGAGACCCAGTACTTC	CATSRSGQIGETQYF
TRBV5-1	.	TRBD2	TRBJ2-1	TGCGCCAGCAGTTATGTTAGCGGGGGGGCTGAGCAGTTCTTC	CASSYVSGGAEQFF
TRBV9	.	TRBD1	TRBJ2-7	TGTGCCAGCAGCGACGCCGGGACAGGGACGTCCGAGCAGTACTTC	CASSDAGTGTSEQYF
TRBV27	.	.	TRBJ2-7	TGTGCCAGCAGGAACCTATTCAGGGGGGGCGTTAACGAGCAGTACTTC	CASRNLFRGGVNEQYF
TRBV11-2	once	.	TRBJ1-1	TGTGCCAGCAGCTACACAGGTTACACTGAAGCTTTCTTT	CASSYTGYTEAFF
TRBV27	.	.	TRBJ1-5	TGTGCCAGCAGTTACAGACCTGTAGGGGACGGGACTGATCAGCCCCAGCATTTT	CASSYRPVGDGTDQPQHF
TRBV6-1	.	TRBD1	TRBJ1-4	TGTGCCATCCGGACAGGGCAAACTAATGAAAAACTGTTTTTT	CAIRTGQTNEKLFF
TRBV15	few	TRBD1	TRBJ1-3	TGTGCCACCAGCAGAGCGAAACAGGGGCCGGGAAACACCATATATTTT	CATSRAKQGPGNTIYF
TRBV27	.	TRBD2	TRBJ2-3	TGTGCCAGCACTCCTTGGCGGGAGGCCAGCACAGATACGCAGTATTTT	CASTPWREASTDTQYF